These 32 T cell receptor beta chains were sequenced from one sample in a study of blood T cell repertoires in COVID-19. The assay was immunoSEQ multiplex PCR, and TCRdb's table has in-frame clones only and misses some. The sample lists roughly 300,000 clones, roughly 83% occurring once. The sample consisted of peripheral blood. The receptors come from a woman aged 45-60 years with acute or convalescent COVID-19.

J is TRBJ2-3 and V is TRBV2, with 7 positions matching TRBD1. V lost 8 bases and J lost 5; bases outside the gene matches: 4. The CDR3 loop spans 12 amino acids. The germline V gene has CDR1 SNHLY and CDR2 FYNNEI. The chain's CDR3 is CASRDSLDTQYF. DNA for the CDR3: TGTGCCAGCCGGGACAGCTTAGATACGCAGTATTTT.

The chain joins TRBV6-5 to TRBJ2-5; D is unresolved. Germline V gene lookup returns CDR1 MNHEY and CDR2 SVGAGI. Trimming left V 4 bases short and J 4 bases short, with 13 bases between. The CDR3 contains 14 residues. The CDR3 loop reads CASSSSPGGETQYF. The DNA for the CDR3 is TGTGCCAGCAGTTCTAGTCCCGGCGGAGAGACCCAGTACTTC.

The J gene is TRBJ2-1, the V gene TRBV7-2; no firm D call. Germline V gene data show CDR1 as SGHTA and CDR2 as FQGNSA. Trimming took 1 base from V and 5 from J, leaving 6 bases between them. The CDR3 consists of 13 residues. DNA for the CDR3: TGTGCCAGCAGCTTAGGACGGGACAATGAGCAGTTCTTC. It is translated as CASSLGRDNEQFF.

The chain has TRBV6-2 or TRBV6-3 and TRBJ2-1; 12 bases align to TRBD1. This CDR3 spans 15 amino acids. The ends lost 6 bases at V and 5 bases at J; junction bases unmatched: 5. Germline CDR1 is MNHEY and CDR2 is SVGEGT. CDR3 region: CASSPGTGGDNEQFF. In DNA, the CDR3 is TGTGCCAGCAGCCCCGGGACAGGGGGCGACAATGAGCAGTTCTTC.

Note on this clone: The junction differs from germline at one of its ends, possibly a read error. This chain joins TRBV30 and TRBJ2-1; TRBD2 might be the D (5 bases). The germline V gene encodes CDR1 GTSNPN and CDR2 SVGIG (reference sequence). The CDR3 sequence is 13 residues long. CDR3 sequence: CAWSPAAGRVTLF. The CDR3 DNA reads TGTGCCTGGAGTCCGGCGGCGGGCCGGGTGACGCTCTTC.

The chain links TRBV7-3 to TRBJ1-3; D is ambiguous. This CDR3 contains 15 residues. The ends were cut back, 5 bases at V and 0 bases at J, with 11 bases in the middle. CDR1 is SGHTA and CDR2 is FQGTGA in the germline V gene. The CDR3 DNA reads as TGTGCCAGCAGCCCCGGGGTCAACTCTGGAAACACCATATATTTT. This sequence encodes CASSPGVNSGNTIYF.

The J gene is TRBJ2-3, the V gene TRBV18, with 13 bases matching TRBD2. This CDR3 is built from 17 residues. CDR1 is KGHSH, CDR2 LQKENI, per germline. Losses at the gene ends were 3 bases for V and 6 bases for J; bases not matched to a gene: 9. CDR3 coding DNA: TGTGCCAGCTCACCCGGACTAGCGGGAGCTGGAGGCGATACGCAGTATTTT. Translating gives CASSPGLAGAGGDTQYF.

The rearrangement joins TRBV7-2 to TRBJ2-3, with D perhaps TRBD1 (6 bases). The V gene lost 5 bases and the J gene lost 0 bases, with 24 bases spanning the gap. The CDR3 loop spans 19 amino acids. Germline V CDR1 and CDR2: SGHTA, FQGNSA. DNA for the CDR3: TGTGCCAGCAGCCCGACCCCCCCAGGGGCAAACCCAAGCACAGATACGCAGTATTTT. It is translated as CASSPTPPGANPSTDTQYF.

The gene calls are TRBV24-1 and TRBJ2-1, with a weak D call TRBD2 (5 bases). This CDR3 contains 14 residues. The germline CDR1 and CDR2 sequences are KGHDR and SFDVKD. V lost 4 bases and J lost 3, with 9 bases in between. CDR3 sequence reads: CATSEFGVYNEQFF. The DNA for the CDR3 is TGTGCCACCAGTGAGTTCGGGGTCTACAATGAGCAGTTCTTC.

CDR3 nucleotide sequence: TGTGCCAGCAGGACTACCCCTAATGAAAAACTGTTTTTT. It specifies CASRTTPNEKLFF. This chain joins TRBV28 and TRBJ1-4; no clear D gene. V gave up 6 bases and J gave up 3 bases, with 8 bases separating them. CDR3 length: 13 amino acids. The germline V gene encodes CDR1 MDHEN and CDR2 SYDVKM. Full variable domain (remainder filled in from reference TRBV28 and TRBJ1-4): DVKVTQSSRYLVKRTGEKVFLECVQDMDHENMFWYRQDPGLGLRLIYFSYDVKMKEKGDIPEGYSVSREKKERFSLILESASTNQTSMYLCASRTTPNEKLFFGSGTQLSVL.

As for this clone: Other DNA variants within this sample encode the same CDR3. The CDR3 DNA reads as TGTGCCAGCAGTGAATCAGGGGGAAGACAGCCCCAGCATTTT. Translating it yields CASSESGGRQPQHF. The chain couples TRBV6-1 to TRBJ1-5; TRBD1 matches 7 bases. The CDR3 spans 14 residues. J lost 7 bases, V lost 2 bases, and 5 bases had no gene match. Germline CDR1 and CDR2: MNHNS and SASEGT.

This chain connects TRBV11-3 to TRBJ2-2; 9 bases are a match to TRBD2. The germline CDR1 and CDR2 sequences are SGHNT and YENEEA. The CDR3 is 14 residues long. V lost 5 bases and J lost 7; bases outside the gene matches: 5. The DNA of the CDR3 is TGTGCCAGCAGCCCTAGCGGGGTCGGCGGGGAGCTGTTTTTT. Its protein is CASSPSGVGGELFF.

The chain uses TRBV28 and TRBJ2-7, with a tentative D call TRBD1 (5 bases). Germline V CDR1 and CDR2: MDHEN, SYDVKM. V lost 6 bases and J 3 bases, leaving 15 bases between the germline ends. This CDR3 comprises 14 residues. CDR3 sequence (DNA): TGTGCCAGCAGCTATCAGGGTTTCGGCTACGAGCAGTACTTC. This sequence encodes CASSYQGFGYEQYF.

This clone has more than one count but fewer than ten. The chain has TRBV7-9 and TRBJ2-3; maybe TRBD1 (5 bases). The CDR3 covers 14 residues. The V gene's germline CDR1 is SEHNR and CDR2 FQNEAQ (reference sequence). V lost 5 bases and J lost 5, with 14 bases in between. The chain's CDR3 is CASSGRTIRDTQYF. The CDR3 DNA reads as TGTGCCAGCAGCGGCAGGACAATCAGAGATACGCAGTATTTT.

V and J are TRBV7-2 and TRBJ2-1; TRBD2 aligns across 7 bases. The CDR3 totals 16 residues. Germline CDR1 is SGHTA and CDR2 is FQGNSA. With V trimmed by 5 bases and J by 2 bases, 9 bases remained unmatched. CDR3 DNA: TGTGCCAGCAGCCCCAGCGGGACTCATCCCTACAATGAGCAGTTCTTC. As protein: CASSPSGTHPYNEQFF. Supplemented by reference TRBV7-2 and TRBJ2-1, the full variable domain reads GAGVSQSPSNKVTEKGKDVELRCDPISGHTALYWYRQSLGQGLEFLIYFQGNSAPDKSGLPSDRFSAERTGGSVSTLTIQRTQQEDSAVYLCASSPSGTHPYNEQFFGPGTRLTVL.

The V and J genes are TRBV3-1 (or the pseudogene TRBV3-2) and TRBJ2-5; D is uncertain. The CDR3 sequence is 12 residues long. Germline CDR1 reads LGHDT; CDR2 reads YNNKEL (reference sequence). Trimming took 0 bases from V and 4 from J, leaving 3 bases between them. This CDR3 reads CASSQDRETQYF. CDR3 nucleotides: TGTGCCAGCAGCCAAGATAGAGAGACCCAGTACTTC.

The V gene is TRBV4-3, the J gene TRBJ2-1; D perhaps matches TRBD2 (5 bases). V lost 8 bases and J 2 bases, leaving 16 bases between the germline ends. The germline CDR1 and CDR2 sequences are LGHNA and YSLEER. The CDR3 is 15 amino acids. The CDR3: CASSRGFGTYNEQFF. In DNA, the CDR3 is TGCGCCAGCTCTCGGGGTTTCGGGACCTACAATGAGCAGTTCTTC.

V and J are TRBV2 and TRBJ2-1, with 12 nucleotides matching TRBD2. The germline V gene encodes CDR1 SNHLY and CDR2 FYNNEI. The V segment lost 5 bases and the J segment 9 bases; nucleotides outside the gene matches: 8. This CDR3 has 15 amino acids. Written as DNA, the CDR3 is TGTGCCAGCAGTAAACTAGCGGGAGGATTGGGTGAGCAGTTCTTC. This codes for CASSKLAGGLGEQFF.

This chain connects TRBV11-3 to TRBJ2-5; 10 bases fit TRBD2. The germline gives CDR1 SGHNT, CDR2 YENEEA. The CDR3 sequence is 16 residues long. Trimming removed 4 bases from V and 4 bases from J; junction bases left unmatched: 9. CDR3 sequence reads: CASSSGLAEGGETQYF. CDR3 nucleotide sequence: TGTGCCAGCAGCTCAGGACTAGCGGAAGGGGGAGAGACCCAGTACTTC.

This rearrangement joins TRBV4-2 to TRBJ1-2; D ambiguous. The CDR3 runs 15 residues. Germline CDR1 and CDR2: LGHNA and YNFKEQ. V was shortened by 0 bases and J by 4 bases, with 12 bases between the two germline ends. The CDR3 DNA reads as TGTGCCAGCAGCCAAGATGGATCCTCGGGCTATGGCTACACCTTC. Its translation is CASSQDGSSGYGYTF.

The rearrangement joins TRBV19 to TRBJ2-1; 12 nucleotides agree with TRBD2. This CDR3 is built from 15 residues. V shed 5 bases and J 6 bases; nucleotides not matched to a gene: 5. The germline CDR1 and CDR2 sequences are LNHDA and SQIVND (reference sequence). CDR3 bases: TGTGCCAGTAGTGCCCTAGCGGGAGGGCCCAATGAGCAGTTCTTC. This translates into CASSALAGGPNEQFF. Using reference TRBV19 and TRBJ2-1 for the parts outside the CDR3, the full variable domain is DGGITQSPKYLFRKEGQNVTLSCEQNLNHDAMYWYRQDPGQGLRLIYYSQIVNDFQKGDIAEGYSVSREKKESFPLTVTSAQKNPTAFYLCASSALAGGPNEQFFGPGTRLTVL.

The chain links TRBV9 to TRBJ1-5; D uncertain. Per the germline V gene, CDR1 is SGDLS and CDR2 is YYNGEE. CDR3 size: 15 residues. V dropped 5 bases and J dropped 0 bases, with 12 bases sitting between them. The chain's CDR3 is CASSYRGDSNQPQHF. The CDR3 coding sequence is TGTGCCAGCAGTTATCGGGGTGATAGCAATCAGCCCCAGCATTTT.

The chain recombines TRBV5-1 with TRBJ2-1, with D maybe TRBD2 (6 bases). CDR1 SGHRS and CDR2 YFSETQ come from the germline V gene. The ends were cut back, 0 bases at V and 2 bases at J, with 15 bases in the middle. This CDR3 region has 17 residues. The CDR3 reads CASSLEALANPYNEQFF. CDR3 sequence (DNA): TGCGCCAGCAGCTTGGAGGCTCTAGCGAACCCCTACAATGAGCAGTTCTTC.

The chain uses TRBV15 and TRBJ2-7, with 9 nucleotides matching TRBD2. Germline V gives CDR1 LNHNV, CDR2 YYDKDF (reference sequence). The J segment lost 4 bases and the V segment lost 5 bases, leaving 9 bases of the junction unmatched. This CDR3 has 15 amino acids. CDR3 amino acids: CATSLPSSGAYEQYF. For the CDR3, the DNA is TGTGCCACCAGCTTACCTTCTAGCGGGGCTTACGAGCAGTACTTC.

CDR3 coding DNA: TGTGCCAGTGCAGGGGGAGAGACCCAGTACTTC. Translated, it gives CASAGGETQYF. The chain couples TRBV19 to TRBJ2-5, with 7 positions matching TRBD1. Germline-derived CDR1 and CDR2 are LNHDA and SQIVND (reference sequence). This CDR3 region has 11 residues. V was clipped by 8 bases and J by 4 bases; unmatched bases: 1.

V and J are TRBV5-4 and TRBJ2-7, with TRBD2 identical over 12 bases. The CDR3 has 16 residues. The trim removed 4 bases at V and 6 bases at J, leaving 11 bases unmatched. Germline V gene data show CDR1 as SGHNT and CDR2 as YYREEE (reference sequence). The CDR3 region is CASSLQTGLAGAEQYF. The CDR3 coding sequence is TGTGCCAGCAGCCTACAAACGGGACTAGCGGGCGCCGAGCAGTACTTC.

The chain uses TRBV10-1 and TRBJ1-5; 8 positions match TRBD1. Per the germline V gene, CDR1 is WNHNN and CDR2 is SYGVQD (reference sequence). The CDR3 is 14 amino acids. J gave up 2 bases and V 7 bases, and 4 bases lay outside the gene matches. The CDR3 spells CASTEDRGNQPQHF. DNA for the CDR3: TGCGCCAGCACCGAGGACAGGGGCAATCAGCCCCAGCATTTT.

CDR3 region: CASSLVFSEITEQFF. CDR3 in DNA: TGTGCCAGCAGCTTAGTTTTTTCGGAGATCACTGAGCAGTTCTTC. The chain links TRBV7-9 to TRBJ2-1; unclear D gene. This CDR3 is built from 15 residues. Trimming took off 1 base at V and 9 bases at J, with 16 bases between the two ends. Germline-derived CDR1 and CDR2 are SEHNR and FQNEAQ (reference sequence).

The genes are TRBV27 and TRBJ2-6; 12 positions agree with TRBD2. CDR3 length: 17 residues. Germline CDR1 and CDR2: MNHEY and SMNVEV (reference sequence). The V and J ends lost 6 bases and 0 bases, in that order; junction bases with no gene match: 3. The CDR3 loop is CASSLAGGNSGANVLTF. The CDR3 DNA follows: TGTGCCAGCAGCCTAGCGGGAGGGAACTCTGGGGCCAACGTCCTGACTTTC. Full variable domain (missing parts from reference TRBV27 and TRBJ2-6): EAQVTQNPRYLITVTGKKLTVTCSQNMNHEYMSWYRQDPGLGLRQIYYSMNVEVTDKGDVPEGYKVSRKEKRNFPLILESPSPNQTSLYFCASSLAGGNSGANVLTFGAGSRLTVL.

This clone has just a few counts. This chain uses TRBV24-1 with TRBJ2-2; 15 bases fit TRBD2. This CDR3 comprises 17 residues. The ends lost 4 bases at V and 8 bases at J; junction bases unmatched: 7. Germline V CDR1 and CDR2: KGHDR, SFDVKD. CDR3 nucleotide sequence: TGTGCCACCAGTGACCCCGGGACTAGCGGGAGGTCGGGGGAGCTGTTTTTT. Its translation: CATSDPGTSGRSGELFF.

This clone was found a few times. In DNA, the CDR3 is TGTGCCAGCAGTCCACGGACAGGGGTCTCCATTACCTACGAGCAGTACTTC. The encoded protein is CASSPRTGVSITYEQYF. The rearrangement links TRBV27 to TRBJ2-7; 9 nucleotides agree with TRBD1. Per the germline V gene, CDR1 is MNHEY and CDR2 is SMNVEV (reference sequence). The CDR3 has 17 residues. Trimming at V came to 5 bases and at J to 2 bases, leaving 13 bases not matched to a gene.

The CDR3 DNA sequence: TGTGCCAGCAGCTTAGCGGCAGGGGCTCAAGAGACCCAGTACTTC. The encoded protein is CASSLAAGAQETQYF. V usage is TRBV13 and J usage is TRBJ2-5, with a weak D call TRBD1 (6 bases). Trimming took off 1 base at V and 2 bases at J, with 11 bases between the two ends. The length of the CDR3 is 15 residues. The germline V gene encodes CDR1 PRHDT and CDR2 FYEKMQ (reference sequence).